These 11 T cell receptor beta chains were sequenced from one sample in a study of STAT5B mutations in CD4+ large granular lymphocyte leukemia (dated by TCRdb to between 2022 and 2023). The library was prepared using the immunoSEQ multiplex PCR assay. TCRdb retrieved this table from immuneACCESS and kept in-frame rearrangements only. Not all clones are present; in checked studies, unresolved V genes account for under half, and no reason is known for the remainder. The sample has more than 30,000 clones on record, 69% of them singletons. The ten most abundant clones make up 2.5% to 3% of the sample. The sequenced material came from CD4+ T cells from blood buffy coats. The receptors derive from a human donor in good health.

V usage is TRBV20-1 and J usage is TRBJ2-2; D gene unclear. Germline V gene lookup returns CDR1 DFQATT and CDR2 SNEGSKA (reference sequence). The germline V and J ends were trimmed by 6 bases and 2 bases, with 4 bases remaining between them. The CDR3 totals 11 residues. CDR3 nucleotides: TGCAGTGCCTATAACACCGGGGAGCTGTTTTTT. Amino acids: CSAYNTGELFF.

CDR3 sequence: CASSVVRGEQYF. CDR3 nucleotides: TGTGCCAGCAGCGTAGTAAGGGGTGAGCAGTATTTT. The V and J genes are TRBV9 and TRBJ2-3, with TRBD1 as a possible D gene (5 bases). This CDR3 has 12 residues. CDR1 and CDR2 from the germline V gene are SGDLS and YYNGEE. V lost 0 bases to trimming and J lost 11 bases, with 10 bases between them.

The rearrangement links TRBV6-6 to TRBJ2-1; TRBD2 aligns across 7 bases. The CDR3 spans 16 residues. Trimming cost V 7 bases and J 0 bases; bases outside gene matches: 9. Germline CDR1 MNHNY, CDR2 SVGAGI (reference sequence). CDR3 protein: CASISSGGGSYNEQFF. The CDR3 DNA reads TGTGCCAGCATTTCGAGCGGCGGGGGCTCCTACAATGAGCAGTTCTTC.

J is TRBJ1-2 and V is TRBV6-1, with 8 bases fitting TRBD1. V shed 9 bases and J 8 bases; nucleotides not matched to a gene: 14. Germline CDR1 and CDR2: MNHNS and SASEGT. This CDR3 comprises 14 residues. CDR3 amino acids: CASKTGTGFGGYTF. The CDR3 DNA reads TGTGCCAGTAAAACCGGGACAGGCTTCGGGGGCTACACCTTC.

This sequence joins TRBV9 and TRBJ2-3, with TRBD2 as a possible D gene (7 bases). This CDR3 has 14 residues. V was clipped by 4 bases and J by 6 bases, with 15 bases between them. CDR1 SGDLS and CDR2 YYNGEE come from the germline V gene. The CDR3 is CASSQRGGEDTQYF. The CDR3, as DNA: TGTGCCAGCAGCCAGAGGGGGGGGGAGGATACGCAGTATTTT.

The chain combines TRBV7-9 with TRBJ1-1; 8 positions match TRBD1. V gave up 3 bases and J gave up 5 bases; unmatched junction bases: 8. This CDR3 contains 15 residues. CDR1 SEHNR and CDR2 FQNEAQ come from the germline V gene (reference sequence). In DNA form, the CDR3 reads TGTGCCAGCAGCTTTGACACAGGGGGAGGGACTGAAGCTTTCTTT. It specifies CASSFDTGGGTEAFF.

Here the CDR3 reads CASGLTGAGGTQYF. The CDR3 nucleotides read TGTGCTAGTGGTTTGACGGGGGCCGGTGGGACCCAGTACTTC. The chain is built from TRBV12-5 and TRBJ2-5; D may be TRBD1 or TRBD2 (6 bases each). CDR1 is LGHNT, CDR2 FRNRAP, per germline. The CDR3 runs 14 residues. V was clipped by 2 bases and J by 7 bases, with 14 bases between them.

The chain uses TRBV18 and TRBJ2-7, with TRBD1 matching over 10 bases. There are 13 residues in the CDR3. Germline-derived CDR1 and CDR2 are KGHSH and LQKENI. The junction had 2 bases not matched to a gene; V was cut back by 3 bases and J by 6 bases. The CDR3 region is CASSPRDRGEQYF. As DNA, the CDR3 is TGTGCCAGCTCACCCCGGGACAGGGGCGAGCAGTACTTC.

The chain joins TRBV7-6 to TRBJ2-3; 10 nucleotides match TRBD2. The CDR3 runs to 16 residues. V was clipped by 5 bases and J by 5 bases; unmatched bases: 10. The V gene's germline CDR1 is SGHVS and CDR2 FNYEAQ. This chain's CDR3 is CASSAQLAGVKDTQYF. The CDR3 DNA sequence: TGTGCCAGCAGCGCCCAGCTAGCGGGGGTAAAAGATACGCAGTATTTT. The variable domain in full, completed from reference TRBV7-6 and TRBJ2-3, reads GAGVSQSPRYKVTKRGQDVALRCDPISGHVSLYWYRQALGQGPEFLTYFNYEAQQDKSGLPNDRFSAERPEGSISTLTIQRTEQRDSAMYRCASSAQLAGVKDTQYFGPGTRLTVL.

V is TRBV7-2 and J is TRBJ2-7, with 9 nucleotides matching TRBD2. The J segment lost 3 bases and the V segment lost 5 bases, leaving 8 bases of the junction unmatched. There are 15 residues in the CDR3. The germline V gene encodes CDR1 SGHTA and CDR2 FQGNSA. Written as DNA, the CDR3 is TGTGCCAGCAGCCAAACCGGGACTAGCTACTACGAGCAGTACTTC. This translates into CASSQTGTSYYEQYF.

This clone has a single count. The CDR3 sequence is CASRVQGNQPQHF. CDR3 in DNA: TGTGCCAGCAGGGTACAGGGGAATCAGCCCCAGCATTTT. This chain connects TRBV2 to TRBJ1-5, with TRBD1 matching 7 bases. V shed 6 bases, J shed 4 bases, and the junction held 3 bases outside the gene matches. Germline-derived CDR1 and CDR2 are SNHLY and FYNNEI. CDR3 length equals 13 residues.